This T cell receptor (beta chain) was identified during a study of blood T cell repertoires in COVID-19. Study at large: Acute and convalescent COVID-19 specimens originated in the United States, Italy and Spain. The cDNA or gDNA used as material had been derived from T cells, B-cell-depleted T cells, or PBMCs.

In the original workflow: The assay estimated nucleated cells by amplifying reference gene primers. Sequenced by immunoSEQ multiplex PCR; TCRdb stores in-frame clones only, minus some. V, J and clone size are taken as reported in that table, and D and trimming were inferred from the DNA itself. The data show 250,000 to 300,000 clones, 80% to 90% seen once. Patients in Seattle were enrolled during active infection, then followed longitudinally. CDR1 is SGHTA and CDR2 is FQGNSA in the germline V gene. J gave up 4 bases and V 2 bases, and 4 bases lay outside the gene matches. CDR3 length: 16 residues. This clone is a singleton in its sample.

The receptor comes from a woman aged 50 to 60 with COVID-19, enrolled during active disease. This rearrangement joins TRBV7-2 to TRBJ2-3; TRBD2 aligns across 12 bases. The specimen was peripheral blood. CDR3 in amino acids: CASSLLLAGGADTQYF. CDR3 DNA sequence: TGTGCCAGCAGCTTACTACTAGCGGGAGGAGCAGATACGCAGTATTTT.